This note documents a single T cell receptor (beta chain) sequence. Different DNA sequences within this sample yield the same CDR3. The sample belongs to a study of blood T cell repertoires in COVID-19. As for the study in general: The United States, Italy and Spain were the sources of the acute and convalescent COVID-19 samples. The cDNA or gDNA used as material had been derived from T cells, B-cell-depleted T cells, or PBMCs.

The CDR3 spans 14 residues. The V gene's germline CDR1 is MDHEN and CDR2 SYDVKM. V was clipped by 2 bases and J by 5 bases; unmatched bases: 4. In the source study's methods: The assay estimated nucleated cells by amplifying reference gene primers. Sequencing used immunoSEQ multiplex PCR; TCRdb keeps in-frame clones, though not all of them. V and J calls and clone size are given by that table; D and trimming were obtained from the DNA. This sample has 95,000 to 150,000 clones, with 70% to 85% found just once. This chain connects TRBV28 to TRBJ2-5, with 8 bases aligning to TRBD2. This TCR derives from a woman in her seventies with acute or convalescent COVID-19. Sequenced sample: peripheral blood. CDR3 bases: TGTGCCAGCAGTTTAGCGGGGGGCCGGGAGACCCAGTACTTC. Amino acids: CASSLAGGRETQYF. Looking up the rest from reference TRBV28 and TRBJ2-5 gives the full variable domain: DVKVTQSSRYLVKRTGEKVFLECVQDMDHENMFWYRQDPGLGLRLIYFSYDVKMKEKGDIPEGYSVSREKKERFSLILESASTNQTSMYLCASSLAGGRETQYFGPGTRLLVL.